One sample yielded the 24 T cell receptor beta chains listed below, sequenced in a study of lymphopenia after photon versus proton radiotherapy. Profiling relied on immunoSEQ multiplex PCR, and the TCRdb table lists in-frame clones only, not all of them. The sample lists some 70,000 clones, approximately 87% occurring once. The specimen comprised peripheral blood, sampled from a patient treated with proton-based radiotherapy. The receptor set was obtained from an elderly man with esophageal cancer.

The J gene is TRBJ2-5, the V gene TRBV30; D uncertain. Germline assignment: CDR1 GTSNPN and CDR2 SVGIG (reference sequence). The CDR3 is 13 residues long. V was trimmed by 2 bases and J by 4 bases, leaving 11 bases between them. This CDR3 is CAWSLAVGETQYF. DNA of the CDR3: TGTGCCTGGAGTCTGGCAGTTGGAGAGACCCAGTACTTC.

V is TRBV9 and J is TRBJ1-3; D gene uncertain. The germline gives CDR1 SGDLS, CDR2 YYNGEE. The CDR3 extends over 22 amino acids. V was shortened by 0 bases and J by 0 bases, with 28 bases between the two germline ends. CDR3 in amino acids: CASSVAPFMDETTSFSGNTIYF. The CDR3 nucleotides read TGTGCCAGCAGCGTAGCCCCCTTCATGGATGAAACTACATCCTTCTCTGGAAACACCATATATTTT.

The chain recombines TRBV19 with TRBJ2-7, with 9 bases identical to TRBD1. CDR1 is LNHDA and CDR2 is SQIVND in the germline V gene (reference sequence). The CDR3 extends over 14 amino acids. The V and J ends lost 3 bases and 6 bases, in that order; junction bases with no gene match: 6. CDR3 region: CASSMDRGRGEQYF. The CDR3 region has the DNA TGTGCCAGTAGTATGGACAGGGGCCGTGGCGAGCAGTACTTC. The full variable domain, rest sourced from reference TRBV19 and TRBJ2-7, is DGGITQSPKYLFRKEGQNVTLSCEQNLNHDAMYWYRQDPGQGLRLIYYSQIVNDFQKGDIAEGYSVSREKKESFPLTVTSAQKNPTAFYLCASSMDRGRGEQYFGPGTRLTVT.

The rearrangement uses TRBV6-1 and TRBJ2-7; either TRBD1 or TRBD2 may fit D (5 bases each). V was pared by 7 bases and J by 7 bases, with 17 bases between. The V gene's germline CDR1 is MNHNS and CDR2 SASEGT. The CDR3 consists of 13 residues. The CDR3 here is CASMKGDLFEQYF. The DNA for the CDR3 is TGTGCCAGCATGAAAGGGGACCTGTTTGAGCAGTACTTC.

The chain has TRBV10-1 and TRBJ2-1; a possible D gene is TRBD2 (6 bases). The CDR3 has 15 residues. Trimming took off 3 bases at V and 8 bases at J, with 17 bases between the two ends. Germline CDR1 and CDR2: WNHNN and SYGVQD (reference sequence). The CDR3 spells CASSESTTSRHEQFF. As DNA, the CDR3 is TGCGCCAGCAGTGAAAGCACGACTAGTCGGCATGAGCAGTTCTTC.

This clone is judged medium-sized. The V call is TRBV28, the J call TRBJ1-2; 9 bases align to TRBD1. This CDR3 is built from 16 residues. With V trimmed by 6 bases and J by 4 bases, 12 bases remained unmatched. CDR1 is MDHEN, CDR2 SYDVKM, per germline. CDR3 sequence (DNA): TGTGCCAGCAGACTCTCCGGGACAGGGAGCCTCTATGGCTACACCTTC. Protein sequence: CASRLSGTGSLYGYTF.

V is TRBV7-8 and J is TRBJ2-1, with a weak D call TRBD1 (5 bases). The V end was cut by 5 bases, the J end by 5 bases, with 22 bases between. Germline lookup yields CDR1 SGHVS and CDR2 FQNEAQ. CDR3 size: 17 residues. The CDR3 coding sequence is TGTGCCAGCAGCCTAGGGGCCCTCGGCCAGCACGACAATGAGCAGTTCTTC. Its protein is CASSLGALGQHDNEQFF.

CDR3 bases: TGTGCCAGCAGTTTAGGGGAGAACTACGAGCAGTACTTC. As protein: CASSLGENYEQYF. The rearrangement links TRBV27 to TRBJ2-7; the D gene is possibly TRBD2 (5 bases). Germline V lookup: CDR1 MNHEY, CDR2 SMNVEV (reference sequence). The CDR3 contains 13 residues. V shed 2 bases and J shed 3 bases, with 8 bases lying between them.

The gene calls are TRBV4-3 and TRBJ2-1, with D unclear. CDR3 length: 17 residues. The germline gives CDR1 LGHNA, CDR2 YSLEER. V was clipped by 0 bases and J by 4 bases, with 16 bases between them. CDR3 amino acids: CASSQDQLIGRYNEQFF. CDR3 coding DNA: TGCGCCAGCAGCCAAGATCAACTTATTGGCCGGTACAATGAGCAGTTCTTC.

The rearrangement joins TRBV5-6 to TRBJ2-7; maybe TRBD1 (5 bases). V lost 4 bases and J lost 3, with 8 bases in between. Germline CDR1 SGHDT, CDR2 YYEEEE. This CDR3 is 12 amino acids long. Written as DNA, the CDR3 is TGTGCCAGCAGCCGAGACAGCTACGAGCAGTACTTC. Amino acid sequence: CASSRDSYEQYF. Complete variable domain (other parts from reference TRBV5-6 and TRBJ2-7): DAGVTQSPTHLIKTRGQQVTLRCSPKSGHDTVSWYQQALGQGPQFIFQYYEEEERQRGNFPDRFSGHQFPNYSSELNVNALLLGDSALYLCASSRDSYEQYFGPGTRLTVT.

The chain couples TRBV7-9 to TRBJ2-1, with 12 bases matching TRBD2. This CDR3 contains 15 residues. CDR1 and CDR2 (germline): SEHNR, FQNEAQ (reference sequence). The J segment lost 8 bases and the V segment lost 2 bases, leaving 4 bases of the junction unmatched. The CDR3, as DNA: TGTGCCAGCAGCTTAAGACTAGCGGGAGACTATGAGCAGTTCTTC. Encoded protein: CASSLRLAGDYEQFF.

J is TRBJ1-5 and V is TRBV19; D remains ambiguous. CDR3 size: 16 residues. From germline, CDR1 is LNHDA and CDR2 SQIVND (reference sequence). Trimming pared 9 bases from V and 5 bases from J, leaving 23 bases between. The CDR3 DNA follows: TGTGCCAGCTTATTAACAGCAAAATTGGCGCATCAGCCCCAGCATTTT. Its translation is CASLLTAKLAHQPQHF. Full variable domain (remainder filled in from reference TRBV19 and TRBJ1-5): DGGITQSPKYLFRKEGQNVTLSCEQNLNHDAMYWYRQDPGQGLRLIYYSQIVNDFQKGDIAEGYSVSREKKESFPLTVTSAQKNPTAFYLCASLLTAKLAHQPQHFGDGTRLSIL.

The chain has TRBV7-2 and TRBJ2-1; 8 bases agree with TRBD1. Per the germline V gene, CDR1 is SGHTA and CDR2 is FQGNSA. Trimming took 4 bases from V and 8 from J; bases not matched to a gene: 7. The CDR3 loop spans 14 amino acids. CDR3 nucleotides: TGTGCCAGCAGCTGGACAGGGTTAGGTGATGAGCAGTTCTTC. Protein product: CASSWTGLGDEQFF.

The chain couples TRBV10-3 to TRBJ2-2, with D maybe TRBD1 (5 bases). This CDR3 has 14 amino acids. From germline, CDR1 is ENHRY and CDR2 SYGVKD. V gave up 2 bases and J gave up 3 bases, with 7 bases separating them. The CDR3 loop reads CAISEPRDTGELFF. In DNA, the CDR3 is TGTGCCATCAGTGAGCCCAGGGACACCGGGGAGCTGTTTTTT.

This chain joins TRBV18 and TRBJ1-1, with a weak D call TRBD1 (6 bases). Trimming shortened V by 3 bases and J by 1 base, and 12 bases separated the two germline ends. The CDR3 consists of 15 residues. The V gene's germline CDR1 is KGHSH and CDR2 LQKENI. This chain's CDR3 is CASSPGQLPNTEAFF. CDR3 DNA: TGTGCCAGCTCACCGGGACAACTCCCGAACACTGAAGCTTTCTTT.

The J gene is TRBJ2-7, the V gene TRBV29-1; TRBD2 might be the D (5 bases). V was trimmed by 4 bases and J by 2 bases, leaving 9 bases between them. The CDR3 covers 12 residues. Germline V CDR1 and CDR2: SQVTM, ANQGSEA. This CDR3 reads CSVASGTYEQYF. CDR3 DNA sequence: TGCAGCGTTGCCAGCGGTACCTACGAGCAGTACTTC.

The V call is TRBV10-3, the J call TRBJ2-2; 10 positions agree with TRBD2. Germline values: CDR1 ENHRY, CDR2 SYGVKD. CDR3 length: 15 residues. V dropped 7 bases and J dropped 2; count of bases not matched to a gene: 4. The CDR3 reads CAITSGGANTGELFF. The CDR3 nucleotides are TGTGCCATCACAAGCGGGGGGGCCAACACCGGGGAGCTGTTTTTT.

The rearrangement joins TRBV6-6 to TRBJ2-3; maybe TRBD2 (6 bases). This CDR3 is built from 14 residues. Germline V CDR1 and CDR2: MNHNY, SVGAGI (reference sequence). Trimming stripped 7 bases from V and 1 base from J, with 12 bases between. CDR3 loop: CASKPGAGTDTQYF. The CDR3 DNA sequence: TGTGCCAGCAAGCCGGGAGCCGGCACAGATACGCAGTATTTT.

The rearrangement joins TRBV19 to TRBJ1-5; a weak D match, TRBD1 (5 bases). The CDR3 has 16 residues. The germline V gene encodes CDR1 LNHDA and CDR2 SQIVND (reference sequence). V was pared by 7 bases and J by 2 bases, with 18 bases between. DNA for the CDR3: TGTGCCAGTATGAGGGCGGCAGGGAGCGGCAATCAGCCCCAGCATTTT. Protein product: CASMRAAGSGNQPQHF.

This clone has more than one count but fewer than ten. The CDR3 region is CASSLNSNQPQHF. DNA of the CDR3: TGTGCCAGCAGCTTGAACAGCAATCAGCCCCAGCATTTT. J is TRBJ1-5 and V is TRBV7-2; no reliable D call. This CDR3 comprises 13 residues. CDR1 and CDR2 (germline): SGHTA, FQGNSA. V shed 3 bases and J shed 1 base, with 4 bases lying between them.

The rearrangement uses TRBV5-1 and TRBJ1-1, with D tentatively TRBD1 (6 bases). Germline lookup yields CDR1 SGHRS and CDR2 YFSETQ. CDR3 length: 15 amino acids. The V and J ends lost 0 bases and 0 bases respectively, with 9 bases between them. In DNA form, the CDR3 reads TGCGCCAGCAGCTTGGGACAGGAACTGAACACTGAAGCTTTCTTT. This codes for CASSLGQELNTEAFF.

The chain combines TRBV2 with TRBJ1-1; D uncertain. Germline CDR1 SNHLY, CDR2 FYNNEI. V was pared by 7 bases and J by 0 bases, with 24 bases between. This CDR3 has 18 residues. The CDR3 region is CASIRFGAPDPMNTEAFF. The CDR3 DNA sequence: TGTGCCAGCATTCGATTCGGAGCGCCGGATCCAATGAACACTGAAGCTTTCTTT.

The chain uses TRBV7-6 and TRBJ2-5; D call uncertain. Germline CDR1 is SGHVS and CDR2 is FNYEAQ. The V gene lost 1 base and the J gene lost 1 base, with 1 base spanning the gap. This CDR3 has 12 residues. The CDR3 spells CASSLGQETQYF. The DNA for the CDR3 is TGTGCCAGCAGCTTAGGCCAAGAGACCCAGTACTTC.

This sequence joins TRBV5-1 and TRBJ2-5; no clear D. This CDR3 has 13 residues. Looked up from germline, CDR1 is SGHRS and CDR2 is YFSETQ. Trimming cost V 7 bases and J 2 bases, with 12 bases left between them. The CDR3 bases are TGCGCCAGCGCGCGCGAGTCGCAAGAGACCCAGTACTTC. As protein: CASARESQETQYF. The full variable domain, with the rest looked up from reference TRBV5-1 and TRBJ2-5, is KAGVTQTPRYLIKTRGQQVTLSCSPISGHRSVSWYQQTPGQGLQFLFEYFSETQRNKGNFPGRFSGRQFSNSRSEMNVSTLELGDSALYLCASARESQETQYFGPGTRLLVL.